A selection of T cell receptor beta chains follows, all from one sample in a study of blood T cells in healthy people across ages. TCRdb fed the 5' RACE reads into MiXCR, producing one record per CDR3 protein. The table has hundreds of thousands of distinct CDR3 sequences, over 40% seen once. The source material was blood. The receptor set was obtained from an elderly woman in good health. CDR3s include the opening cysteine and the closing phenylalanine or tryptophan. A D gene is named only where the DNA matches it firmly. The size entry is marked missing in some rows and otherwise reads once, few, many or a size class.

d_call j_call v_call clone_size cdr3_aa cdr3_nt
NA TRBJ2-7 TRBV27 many CASTPGNRRYYEQYF TGTGCCAGCACTCCGGGGAACAGAAGATATTACGAGCAGTACTTC
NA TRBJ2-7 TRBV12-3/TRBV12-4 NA CASSLYDRAYEQYF TGTGCCAGCAGTTTATATGACAGAGCCTACGAGCAGTACTTC
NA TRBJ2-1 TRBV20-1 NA CSASRLRGAYIEQFF TGCAGTGCTAGTCGACTGAGGGGGGCTTACATTGAGCAGTTCTTC
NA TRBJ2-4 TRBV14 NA CASRTDSKAKNIQYF TGTGCCAGCAGAACCGACTCCAAAGCCAAAAACATTCAGTACTTC
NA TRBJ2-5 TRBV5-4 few CASSWFGGSLETQYF TGTGCCAGCAGCTGGTTTGGGGGCTCGTTGGAGACCCAGTACTTC
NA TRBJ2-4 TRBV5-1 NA CASSWGDSTKNIQYF TGCGCCAGCAGCTGGGGTGATAGCACCAAAAACATTCAGTACTTC
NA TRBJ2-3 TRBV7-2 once CASSQGASGSGTDTQYF TGTGCCAGCAGCCAGGGGGCCAGCGGGAGTGGCACAGATACGCAGTATTTT
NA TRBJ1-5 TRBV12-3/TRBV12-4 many CASSPGLGNQPQHF TGTGCCAGCAGCCCTGGTTTGGGGAATCAGCCCCAGCATTTT
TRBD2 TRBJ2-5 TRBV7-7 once CASSLSGGPWETQYF TGTGCTAGCAGCTTATCGGGGGGGCCTTGGGAGACCCAGTACTTC
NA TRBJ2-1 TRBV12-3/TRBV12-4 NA CASSLFRKGKFF TGTGCCAGCAGTTTATTTCGGAAGGGCAAGTTCTTC
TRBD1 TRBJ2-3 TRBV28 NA CASSPSLRQGGLTDTQYF TGTGCCAGCAGCCCCTCCCTCAGACAGGGGGGACTCACAGATACGCAGTATTTT
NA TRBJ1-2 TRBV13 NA CASSLGPGAEGYTF TGTGCCAGCAGCTTGGGTCCAGGGGCCGAGGGCTACACCTTC
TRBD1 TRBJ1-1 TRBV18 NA CASSLEQGARGEAFF TGTGCCAGCTCACTGGAACAGGGGGCGCGGGGGGAAGCTTTCTTT
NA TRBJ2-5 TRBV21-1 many CASSKGTGGVETQYF TGTGCCAGCAGCAAAGGAACAGGGGGCGTGGAGACCCAGTACTTC
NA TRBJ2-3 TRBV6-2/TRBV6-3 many CASSYPSAGVFTDTQYF TGTGCCAGCAGTTACCCGTCGGCAGGGGTATTCACAGATACGCAGTATTTT
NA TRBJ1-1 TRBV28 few CASSRVFGAFF TGTGCCAGCAGTCGGGTCTTCGGGGCTTTCTTT
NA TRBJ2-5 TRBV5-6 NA CAFSRAGSKETQYF TGTGCCTTCTCCCGCGCCGGGTCCAAAGAGACCCAGTACTTC